The sequence of this T cell receptor (beta chain) was determined in a study of cytomegalovirus exposure and HLA in healthy donors. This clone was picked up one time. 13 Jbeta primers and 60 Vbeta primers were used for the PCR. Assay: immunoSEQ multiplex PCR; the TCRdb copy retains only in-frame clones and omits some. The sample lists some 120,000 clones, roughly 74% occurring once. V was cut by 0 bases and J by 9 bases, with 12 bases left in between. The CDR3 has 13 amino acids. Per germline, CDR1 MNHNS and CDR2 SASEGT. This chain connects TRBV6-1 to TRBJ2-7; a possible D gene is TRBD2 (5 bases). This TCR derives from a woman between 50 and 59 years old in good health and CMV-seropositive. The sample consisted of PBMCs. CDR3 coding DNA: TGTGCCAGCAGTGAAGCGAGGGCGGTGGGGCAGTACTTC. This codes for CASSEARAVGQYF.